The clone carrying this TCR beta chain was found a few times. Its antigen is unknown. CDR1 SGHTA and CDR2 FQGTGA come from the germline V gene. There are 16 residues in the CDR3. J gave up 4 bases and V 0 bases, and 5 bases lay outside the gene matches. The isolated RNA, all of it, was reverse transcribed, so expressed TCRB transcripts were what got sequenced. Profiling relied on immunoSEQ multiplex PCR, and the TCRdb table lists in-frame clones only, not all of them. The sample records around 240,000 clones, about 10% being singletons. The entry originates in a study of beta chain features in type 1 diabetes. Overall study findings and caveats: When Type 1 diabetes patients were examined, their TCRB CDR3s proved moderately but significantly shorter in all four CD4+ subsets.

The sequencing input was naive CD4+ T cells from blood. The sequence came from a woman aged 18-29 years in good health. This sequence joins TRBV7-3 and TRBJ2-2; 7 bases are shared with TRBD2. CDR3 coding DNA: TGTGCCAGCAGCTTAACGGGAGGGGTTGGCACCGGGGAGCTGTTTTTT. Its translation is CASSLTGGVGTGELFF. Based on the CDR3 plus reference TRBV7-3 and TRBJ2-2, the full variable domain is GAGVSQTPSNKVTEKGKYVELRCDPISGHTALYWYRQSLGQGPEFLIYFQGTGAADDSGLPNDRFFAVRPEGSVSTLKIQRTERGDSAVYLCASSLTGGVGTGELFFGEGSRLTVL.